This passage covers 2 T cell receptor beta chains from one sample sequenced in a study of shared clonotypes between healthy human individuals. Profiled with immunoSEQ multiplex PCR; TCRdb holds only in-frame clones, not every one. The data contain around 2,100,000 clones, approximately 95% of them singletons. CD45RO negativity and positive selection for CCR7 defined naive CD8 cells, a population that excluded terminally differentiated effector memory CD45RA+ cells. The sample was naive CD8+ T cells sorted from blood. These TCRs come from a man aged 18 to 35 in good health.

This chain connects TRBV28 to TRBJ2-7; TRBD2 matches at 12 bases. CDR1 and CDR2 (germline): MDHEN, SYDVKM. The length of the CDR3 is 14 residues. V lost 6 bases to trimming and J lost 4 bases; unmatched junction nucleotides: 4. CDR3 DNA: TGTGCCAGCAGCCTAGCGGGGGGGCAATACGAGCAGTACTTC. Protein sequence: CASSLAGGQYEQYF.

J is TRBJ2-2 and V is TRBV29-1, with TRBD1 as a possible D gene (5 bases). Per the germline V gene, CDR1 is SQVTM and CDR2 is ANQGSEA. This CDR3 region has 13 residues. Trimming took off 7 bases at V and 0 bases at J, with 9 bases between the two ends. DNA of the CDR3: TGCAGCGCCTTACAGGCGAACACCGGGGAGCTGTTTTTT. It translates to CSALQANTGELFF.